The source of this T cell receptor (beta chain) is a study of cytomegalovirus exposure and HLA in healthy donors. Overall study results and limits: A classifier reportedly called cytomegalovirus status with high sensitivity and specificity. Data from an earlier analysis indicated that most TCR beta V segments were productive either about 90% or about 30% of the time.

The PCR ran on 60 Vbeta and 13 Jbeta primers. Libraries were prepared by immunoSEQ multiplex PCR; TCRdb keeps only in-frame clonotypes and omits some of them. This repertoire shows 150,000 to 200,000 clones, over 70% found once; its top ten account for 2.2%. This clone was recorded a few times. Its antigen remains unidentified. V was clipped by 3 bases and J by 0 bases, with 11 bases between them. CDR1 and CDR2 (germline): SGHTA, FQGNSA. The CDR3 is 16 residues long. The V call is TRBV7-2, the J call TRBJ1-4, with a possible D match to TRBD1 (5 bases). The specimen sequenced was PBMCs. The source is a woman aged 30 to 39 in good health and CMV-seronegative. The CDR3 region is CASSLADSSTNEKLFF. The DNA for the CDR3 is TGTGCCAGCAGCTTGGCAGACAGCTCAACTAATGAAAAACTGTTTTTT.